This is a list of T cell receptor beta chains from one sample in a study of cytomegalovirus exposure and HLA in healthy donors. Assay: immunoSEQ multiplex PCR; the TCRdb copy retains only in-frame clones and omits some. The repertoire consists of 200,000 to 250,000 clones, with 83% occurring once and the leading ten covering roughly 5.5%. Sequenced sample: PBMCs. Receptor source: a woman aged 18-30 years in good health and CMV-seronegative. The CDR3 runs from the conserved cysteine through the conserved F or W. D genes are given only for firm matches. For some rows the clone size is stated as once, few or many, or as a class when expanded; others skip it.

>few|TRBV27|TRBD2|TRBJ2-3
CASRGGTSGADTQYF
TGTGCCAGCAGGGGCGGGACTAGCGGGGCAGATACGCAGTATTTT
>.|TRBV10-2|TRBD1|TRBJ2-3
CASSETGGTDTQYF
TGCGCCAGCAGTGAGACAGGGGGCACAGATACGCAGTATTTT
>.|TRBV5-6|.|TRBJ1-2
CASSRHQNYGYTF
TGTGCCAGCAGCCGACACCAAAACTATGGCTACACCTTC
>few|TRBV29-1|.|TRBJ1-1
CSVQETEAFF
TGCAGCGTTCAGGAGACTGAAGCTTTCTTT
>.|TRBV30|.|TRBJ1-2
CAWMGRDIGYTF
TGTGCCTGGATGGGTAGGGATATTGGCTACACCTTC
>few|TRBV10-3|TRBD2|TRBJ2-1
CAISDRGDEQFF
TGTGCCATCAGTGACCGGGGGGATGAGCAGTTCTTC
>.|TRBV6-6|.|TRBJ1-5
CASSPNRGVNQPQHF
TGTGCCAGCAGCCCGAACAGAGGGGTGAATCAGCCCCAGCATTTT
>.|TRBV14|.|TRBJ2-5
CASSQEEARQETQYF
TGTGCCAGCAGCCAAGAAGAGGCCCGCCAAGAGACCCAGTACTTC
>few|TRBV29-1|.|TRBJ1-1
CSVEGAAFF
TGCAGCGTTGAGGGGGCGGCTTTCTTT
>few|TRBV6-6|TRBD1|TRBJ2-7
CASSPGQGGHYEQYF
TGTGCCAGCAGCCCTGGACAGGGGGGACACTACGAGCAGTACTTC
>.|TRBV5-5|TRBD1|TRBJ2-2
CASSPGGTGFSGELFF
TGTGCCAGCAGCCCCGGTGGGACAGGGTTTTCCGGGGAGCTGTTTTTT
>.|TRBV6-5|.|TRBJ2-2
CASKGAVNTGELFF
TGTGCCAGCAAAGGGGCAGTTAACACCGGGGAGCTGTTTTTT
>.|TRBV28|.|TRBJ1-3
CASSGTGTYRNTIYF
TGTGCCAGCAGTGGAACCGGGACGTATCGAAACACCATATATTTT
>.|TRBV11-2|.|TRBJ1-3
CASSSMTDSGNTIYF
TGTGCCAGCAGCTCGATGACGGACTCTGGAAACACCATATATTTT
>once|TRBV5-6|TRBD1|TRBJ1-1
CASSAETGRNTEAFF
TGTGCCAGCAGCGCAGAGACAGGGAGGAACACTGAAGCTTTCTTT
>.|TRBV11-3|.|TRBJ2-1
CASSFSYNEQFF
TGTGCCAGCAGCTTTTCTTACAATGAGCAGTTCTTC
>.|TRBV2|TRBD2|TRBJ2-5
CASSGLAGETQYF
TGTGCCAGCAGTGGACTAGCGGGGGAGACCCAGTACTTC
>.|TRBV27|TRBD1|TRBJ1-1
CASRQGTEAFF
TGTGCCAGCCGACAGGGCACTGAAGCTTTCTTT
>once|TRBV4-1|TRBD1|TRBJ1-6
CASSQGAGGPYNSPLHF
TGCGCCAGCAGCCAAGGTGCAGGGGGCCCCTATAATTCACCCCTCCACTTT
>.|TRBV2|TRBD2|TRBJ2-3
CATLERASGRADTQYF
TGTGCCACCCTCGAAAGGGCTAGCGGGAGGGCAGATACGCAGTATTTT
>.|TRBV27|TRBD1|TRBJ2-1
CASSSLTDRGPYNEQFF
TGTGCCAGCAGCTCACTCACCGACAGGGGCCCCTACAATGAGCAGTTCTTC
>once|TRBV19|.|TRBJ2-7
CASSGSGTSPYEQYF
TGTGCCAGTAGTGGTTCCGGGACGTCTCCCTACGAGCAGTACTTC
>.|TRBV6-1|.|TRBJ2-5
CASSRGVQETQYF
TGTGCCAGCAGCAGGGGGGTTCAAGAGACCCAGTACTTC
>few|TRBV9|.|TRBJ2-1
CASSVRGVDEQFF
TGTGCCAGCAGCGTAAGGGGTGTTGATGAGCAGTTCTTC
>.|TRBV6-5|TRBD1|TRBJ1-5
CASSRGGQGGQPQHF
TGTGCCAGCAGTAGGGGGGGACAGGGCGGTCAGCCCCAGCATTTT
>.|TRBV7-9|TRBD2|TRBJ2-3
CASSLLASGAGRTDTQYF
TGTGCCAGCAGCCTCCTGGCGAGCGGGGCGGGTCGCACAGATACGCAGTATTTT
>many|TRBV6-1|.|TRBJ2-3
CASAPGGPSTDTQYF
TGTGCCAGCGCTCCGGGGGGCCCTAGCACAGATACGCAGTATTTT
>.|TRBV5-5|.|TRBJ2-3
CASSLDPSTDTQYF
TGTGCCAGCAGCTTGGATCCTAGCACAGATACGCAGTATTTT
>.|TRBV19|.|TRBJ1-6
CASSTTATLGSNSPLHF
TGTGCCAGTAGTACGACAGCTACCCTCGGGAGTAATTCACCCCTCCACTTT
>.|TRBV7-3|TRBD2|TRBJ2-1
CASSSLGTSIFDEQFF
TGTGCCAGCAGCTCCCTCGGGACTAGTATTTTCGATGAGCAGTTCTTC
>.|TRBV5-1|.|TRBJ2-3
CASSLSPRGSSGTDTQYF
TGCGCCAGCAGCTTGTCCCCCAGGGGCAGTTCCGGCACAGATACGCAGTATTTT
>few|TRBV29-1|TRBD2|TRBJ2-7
CSVEPLAGGEQYF
TGCAGCGTTGAACCCCTAGCGGGAGGCGAGCAGTACTTC
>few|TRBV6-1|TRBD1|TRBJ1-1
CASTDRGTEAFF
TGTGCCAGCACCGACAGGGGCACTGAAGCTTTCTTT
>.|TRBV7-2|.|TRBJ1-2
CASSPPPWASNGYTF
TGTGCCAGCAGCCCACCGCCGTGGGCCAGTAATGGCTACACCTTC
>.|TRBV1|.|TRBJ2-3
CTSSPRVSGGPSTDTQYF
TGCACCAGCAGCCCAAGAGTTAGCGGGGGCCCTAGCACAGATACGCAGTATTTT
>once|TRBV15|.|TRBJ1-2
CATSRGRGATNYGYTF
TGTGCCACCAGCAGGGGCCGAGGGGCCACTAACTATGGCTACACCTTC
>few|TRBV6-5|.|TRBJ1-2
CASSYRRQAYYGYTF
TGTGCCAGCAGTTACAGGCGTCAGGCGTACTATGGCTACACCTTC
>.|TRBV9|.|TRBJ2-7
CASSVDGQTYEQYF
TGTGCCAGCAGCGTAGATGGACAGACCTACGAGCAGTACTTC
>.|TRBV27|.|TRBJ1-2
CASSPPLASGARGYTF
TGTGCCAGCAGTCCACCTCTCGCCAGCGGGGCTCGGGGCTACACCTTC
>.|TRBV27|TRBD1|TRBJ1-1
CASSTGQGLEAFF
TGTGCCAGCAGTACGGGACAGGGACTTGAAGCTTTCTTT
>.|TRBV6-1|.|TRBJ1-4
CASSAGLTNEKLFF
TGTGCCAGCAGCGCAGGTCTAACTAATGAAAAACTGTTTTTT
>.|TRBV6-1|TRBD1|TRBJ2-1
CASSGAEGQGPYNEQFF
TGTGCCAGCAGTGGGGCGGAGGGACAGGGGCCCTACAATGAGCAGTTCTTC
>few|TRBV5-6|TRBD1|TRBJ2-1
CASSLSGTGLVSQFF
TGTGCCAGCAGCTTATCCGGGACAGGCCTCGTTTCGCAGTTCTTC
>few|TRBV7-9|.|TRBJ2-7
CASTPGAYEQYF
TGTGCGAGTACCCCTGGGGCCTACGAGCAGTACTTC
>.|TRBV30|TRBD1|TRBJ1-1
CASSGTGAMNTEAFF
TGTGCCTCAAGCGGGACAGGGGCTATGAACACTGAAGCTTTCTTT
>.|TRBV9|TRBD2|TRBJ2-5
CASSLAGGSETQYF
TGTGCCTCCTCACTAGCGGGAGGTTCCGAGACCCAGTACTTC
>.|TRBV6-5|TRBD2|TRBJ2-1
CASSYSSGSSYNEQFF
TGTGCCAGCAGTTACTCGAGCGGGAGCTCCTACAATGAGCAGTTCTTC
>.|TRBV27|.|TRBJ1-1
CASRQGATEAFF
TGTGCCAGCAGACAGGGAGCCACTGAAGCTTTCTTT
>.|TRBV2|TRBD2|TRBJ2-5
CASTRWTSGRETQYF
TGTGCCAGCACCAGATGGACTAGCGGGAGAGAGACCCAGTACTTC
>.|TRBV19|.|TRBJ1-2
CASSIRGGPRNGYTF
TGTGCCAGTAGTATTAGAGGGGGGCCAAGAAATGGCTACACCTTC
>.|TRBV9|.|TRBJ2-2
CASSVVGNTGELFF
TGTGCCAGCAGCGTAGTAGGGAACACCGGGGAGCTGTTTTTT
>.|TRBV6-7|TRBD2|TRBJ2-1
CASSYSRKALAGKYYNEQFF
TGTGCCAGCAGTTACTCGAGAAAGGCGCTAGCGGGGAAATACTACAATGAGCAGTTCTTC
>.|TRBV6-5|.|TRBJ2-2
CASSRRGRVTGELFF
TGTGCCAGCAGCCGGAGGGGGCGCGTGACCGGGGAGCTGTTTTTT
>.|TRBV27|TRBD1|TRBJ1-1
CASSLGQGVAEAFF
TGTGCCAGCAGTTTAGGGCAGGGGGTCGCTGAAGCTTTCTTT
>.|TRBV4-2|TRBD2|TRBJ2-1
CASSPRTSTYNEQFF
TGTGCCAGCAGCCCCCGGACTAGCACCTACAATGAGCAGTTCTTC
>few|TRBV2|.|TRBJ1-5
CASSATESYQPQHF
TGTGCCAGCAGTGCGACAGAAAGCTATCAGCCCCAGCATTTT
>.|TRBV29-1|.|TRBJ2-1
CSVGKGGLNNEQFF
TGCAGCGTCGGAAAGGGGGGACTGAACAATGAGCAGTTCTTC
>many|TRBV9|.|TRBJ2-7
CASSPTLGSYSYEQYF
TGTGCCAGCAGCCCGACTCTTGGCTCGTACTCCTACGAGCAGTACTTC